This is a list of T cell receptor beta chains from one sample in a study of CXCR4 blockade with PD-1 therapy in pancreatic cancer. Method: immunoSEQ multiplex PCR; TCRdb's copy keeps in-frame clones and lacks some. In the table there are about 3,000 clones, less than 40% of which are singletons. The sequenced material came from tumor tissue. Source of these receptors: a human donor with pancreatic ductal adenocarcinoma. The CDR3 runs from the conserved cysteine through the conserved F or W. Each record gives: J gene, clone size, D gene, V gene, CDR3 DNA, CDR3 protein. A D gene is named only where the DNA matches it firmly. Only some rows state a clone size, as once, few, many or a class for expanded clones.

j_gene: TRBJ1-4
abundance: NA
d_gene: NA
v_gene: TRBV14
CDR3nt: TGTGCCAGCAGCCAAGATATAAGGGGCGAAAAACTGTTTTTT
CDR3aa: CASSQDIRGEKLFF

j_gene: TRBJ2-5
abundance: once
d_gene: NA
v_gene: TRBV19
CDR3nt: TGTGCCAGTACCTCCCCGACAGATCAAGAGACCCAGTACTTC
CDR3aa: CASTSPTDQETQYF

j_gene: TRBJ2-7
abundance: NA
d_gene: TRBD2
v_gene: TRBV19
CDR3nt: TGTGCCAGTAGCCTCGGGGGGGCAGCAGGGATCTCCTACGAGCAGTACTTC
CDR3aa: CASSLGGAAGISYEQYF

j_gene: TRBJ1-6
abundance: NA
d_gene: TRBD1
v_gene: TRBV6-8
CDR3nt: TGTGCCATCACCGGGACAGATAGGGAGGATTCACCCCTCCACTTT
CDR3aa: CAITGTDREDSPLHF

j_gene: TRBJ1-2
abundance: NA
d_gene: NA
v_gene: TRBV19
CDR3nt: TGTGCCAGTAGTATGGGAGTACAGGACTATGGCTACACCTTC
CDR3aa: CASSMGVQDYGYTF

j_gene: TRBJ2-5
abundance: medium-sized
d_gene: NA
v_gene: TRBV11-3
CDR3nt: TGTGCCAGCAGCTTAGGGGGCCCCCAAGAGACCCAGTACTTC
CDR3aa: CASSLGGPQETQYF

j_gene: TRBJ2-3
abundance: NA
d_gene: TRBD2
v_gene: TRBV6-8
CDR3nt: TGTGCCAGCAGTGAGACAGCGGGGTCGGGGGCAGATACGCAGTATTTT
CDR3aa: CASSETAGSGADTQYF

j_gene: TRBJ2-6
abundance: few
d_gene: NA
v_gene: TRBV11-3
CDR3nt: TGTGCCAGCAGCCAAGGCGCCGTCTCTGGGGCCAACGTCCTGACTTTC
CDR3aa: CASSQGAVSGANVLTF

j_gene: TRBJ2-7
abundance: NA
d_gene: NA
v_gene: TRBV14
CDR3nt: TGTGCCAGCAGCCGCGTTGTCGGGGTCCGGGGCAAAGACGAGCAGTACTTC
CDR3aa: CASSRVVGVRGKDEQYF

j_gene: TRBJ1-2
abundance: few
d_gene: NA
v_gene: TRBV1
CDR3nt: TGCGCCAGCAGCCAAGGGCCAGCCAAGTATGACTACACCTTC
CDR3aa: CASSQGPAKYDYTF

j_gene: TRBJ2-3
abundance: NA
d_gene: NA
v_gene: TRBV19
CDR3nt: TGTGCCAGTAGGGAACCATCAGGGGCCTGGCACAGATACCAGTATTTT
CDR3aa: CASREPSGAWHRYQYF

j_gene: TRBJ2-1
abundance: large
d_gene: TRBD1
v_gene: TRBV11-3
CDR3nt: TGTGCCAGCAGTAAACAGGGGGCGCAGAATGAGCAGTTCTTC
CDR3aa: CASSKQGAQNEQFF

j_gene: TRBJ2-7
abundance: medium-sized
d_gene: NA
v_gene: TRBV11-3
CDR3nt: TGTGCCAGCAGCTTGCTCGGCAGCTCCTACGAGCAGTACTTC
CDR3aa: CASSLLGSSYEQYF

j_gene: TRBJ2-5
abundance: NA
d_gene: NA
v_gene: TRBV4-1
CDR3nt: TGCGCCAGCAGCCCCTCCACACAGTTGACCCAGTACTTC
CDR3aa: CASSPSTQLTQYF

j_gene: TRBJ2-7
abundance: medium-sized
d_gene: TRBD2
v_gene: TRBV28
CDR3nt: TGTGCCAGCAGACTCCCGGGACTAGCGGGGGGCCTACACTTC
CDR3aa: CASRLPGLAGGLHF

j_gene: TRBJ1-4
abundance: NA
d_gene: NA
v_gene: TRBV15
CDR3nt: TGTGCCACCAGCAGAGGCGGGGAGGGCGGTGAAAAACTGTTTTTT
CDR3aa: CATSRGGEGGEKLFF

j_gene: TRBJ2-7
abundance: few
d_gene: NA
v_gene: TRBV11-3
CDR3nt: TGTGCCAGCAGCTTAGGGTCCGAGTACTACGAGCAGTACTTC
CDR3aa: CASSLGSEYYEQYF

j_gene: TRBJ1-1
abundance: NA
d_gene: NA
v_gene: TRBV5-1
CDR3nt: TGCGCCAGCAGCTTAAGATTAGGACAGTCGGGCACTGAAGCTTTCTTT
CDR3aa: CASSLRLGQSGTEAFF

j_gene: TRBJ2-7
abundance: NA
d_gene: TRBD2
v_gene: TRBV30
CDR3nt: TGTGCCTGGAGTAATAGCGGGGCTCTCGAGCAGTACTTC
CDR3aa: CAWSNSGALEQYF

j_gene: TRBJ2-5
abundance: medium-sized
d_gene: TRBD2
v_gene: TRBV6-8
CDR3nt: TGTGCCGCCGGGGGGGGGTACCAAGAGACCCAGTACTTC
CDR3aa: CAAGGGYQETQYF

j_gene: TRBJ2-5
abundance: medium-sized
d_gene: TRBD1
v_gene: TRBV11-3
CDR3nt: TGTGCCAGCAGCGACAGGGGCGGACAAGAGACCCAGTACTTC
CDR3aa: CASSDRGGQETQYF

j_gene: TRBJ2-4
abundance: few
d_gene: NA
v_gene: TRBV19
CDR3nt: TGTGCCAGTAGTATTCTTGGCGTGGGCAGGGTTAACATTCAGTACTTC
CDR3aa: CASSILGVGRVNIQYF

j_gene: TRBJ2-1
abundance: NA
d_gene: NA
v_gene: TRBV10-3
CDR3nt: TGTGCCAACGCGGCCAGGGCCAATGAGCAGTTCTTC
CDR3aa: CANAARANEQFF

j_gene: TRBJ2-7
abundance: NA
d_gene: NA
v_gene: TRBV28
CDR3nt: TGTGCCAGCATTCAGTTCGTAAACTCCTACGAGCAGTACTTC
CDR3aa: CASIQFVNSYEQYF

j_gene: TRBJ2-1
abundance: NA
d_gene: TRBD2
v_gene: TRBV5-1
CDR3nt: TGCGCCAGCAGCCTCGGGACTAGCGGGAACAATGAGCAGTTCTTC
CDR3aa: CASSLGTSGNNEQFF

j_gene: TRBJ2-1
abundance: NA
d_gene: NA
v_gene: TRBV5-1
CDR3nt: TGCGCCAGCAGTACCTATTTAGGGACACCGAGCTCCTACAATGAGCAGTTCTTC
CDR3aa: CASSTYLGTPSSYNEQFF

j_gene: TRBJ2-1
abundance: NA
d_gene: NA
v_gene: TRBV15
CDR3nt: TGTGCCACCAGCAGAGAGGCAGGCCACAATGAGCAGTTCTTC
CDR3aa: CATSREAGHNEQFF

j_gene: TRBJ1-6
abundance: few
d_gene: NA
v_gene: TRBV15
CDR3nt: TGTGCCACCAGCAGAGATCCAGTGGGGAATTCACCCCTCCACTTT
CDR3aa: CATSRDPVGNSPLHF